This entry lists 8 T cell receptor beta chains sequenced from one sample in a study of a mutant IDH1 vaccine in newly diagnosed glioma. The time point denotes: week 11, during vaccination. Each dose delivered 300 ug of mutant IDH1 20-mer peptide subcutaneously with imiquimod. Method: immunoSEQ multiplex PCR; TCRdb's copy keeps in-frame clones and lacks some. This sample has 110,000 or so clones, with roughly nine tenths found just once. Antigens of these TCRs are unknown. The sequenced sample was PBMCs, obtained from a glioma patient whose treatment included an IDH1 peptide vaccine. Receptors were obtained from a woman aged 45-59 years with glioma.

The J gene is TRBJ2-3, the V gene TRBV5-1; D is uncertain. The CDR3 is 16 residues long. Trimming took off 0 bases at V and 3 bases at J, with 14 bases between the two ends. Germline CDR1 reads SGHRS; CDR2 reads YFSETQ. The CDR3 sequence is CASSLEGAQGTDTQYF. For the CDR3, the DNA is TGCGCCAGCAGCTTGGAGGGTGCCCAAGGAACAGATACGCAGTATTTT. Full variable domain (remainder filled in from reference TRBV5-1 and TRBJ2-3): KAGVTQTPRYLIKTRGQQVTLSCSPISGHRSVSWYQQTPGQGLQFLFEYFSETQRNKGNFPGRFSGRQFSNSRSEMNVSTLELGDSALYLCASSLEGAQGTDTQYFGPGTRLTVL.

This rearrangement joins TRBV12-2 to TRBJ2-7; TRBD2 is the table's D call, not checked against the DNA. TRBV12-2 is given as a pseudogene. CDR3 length: 16 residues. The CDR3 DNA sequence: TGTGCAAGTCGTCACCCCAAGGGTAGCGGGAATTACGAGCAGTACTTC. The encoded protein is CASRHPKGSGNYEQYF.

The genes are TRBV5-4 and TRBJ2-1; D is perhaps TRBD2 (6 bases). Per germline, CDR1 SGHNT and CDR2 YYREEE (reference sequence). The CDR3 runs 14 residues. Trimming took off 0 bases at V and 8 bases at J, with 12 bases between the two ends. CDR3 coding DNA: TGTGCCAGCAGCTTGGAACTAGCAAAGGATGAGCAGTTCTTC. It yields the protein CASSLELAKDEQFF.

Points on this clone: Additional DNA sequences in this sample encode the identical CDR3. V and J are TRBV10-3 and TRBJ1-2; D unresolved. The CDR3 consists of 15 residues. Germline CDR1 ENHRY, CDR2 SYGVKD. Trimming took off 0 bases at V and 8 bases at J, with 16 bases between the two ends. CDR3: CAISESGSLLYGYTF. The CDR3 nucleotides are TGTGCCATCAGTGAGTCGGGGTCTCTATTATACGGCTACACCTTC.

J is TRBJ2-2 and V is TRBV7-9; no reliable D call. The ends were cut back, 3 bases at V and 5 bases at J, with 16 bases in the middle. The CDR3 contains 16 residues. Germline V gene sequence: CDR1 SEHNR, CDR2 FQNEAQ (reference sequence). The CDR3 sequence is CASSFPGVRGTGELFF. CDR3 coding DNA: TGTGCCAGCAGCTTCCCCGGAGTCAGAGGTACCGGGGAGCTGTTTTTT.

V and J are TRBV28 and TRBJ2-5; TRBD1 matches 7 bases. The ends lost 6 bases at V and 4 bases at J; junction bases unmatched: 5. Looked up from germline, CDR1 is MDHEN and CDR2 is SYDVKM. The CDR3 runs 13 residues. CDR3: CASRTGNVETQYF. In DNA form, the CDR3 reads TGTGCCAGCAGGACAGGGAATGTAGAGACCCAGTACTTC.

The V gene is TRBV2, the J gene TRBJ1-4; possible D gene TRBD1, 5 bases. CDR1 and CDR2 (germline): SNHLY, FYNNEI. Deletions cut 4 bases from V and 4 bases from J, with 10 bases between. CDR3 size: 14 residues. The CDR3 nucleotides are TGTGCCAGCAGTGGCCAGGGCGGTAATGAAAAACTGTTTTTT. Translation gives CASSGQGGNEKLFF.

The chain is built from TRBV18 and TRBJ2-1; D ambiguous. V was pared by 3 bases and J by 10 bases, with 16 bases between. Per the germline V gene, CDR1 is KGHSH and CDR2 is LQKENI. The CDR3 covers 14 residues. CDR3 coding DNA: TGTGCCAGCTCACCCTCACGCGTCGAGAACGAGCAGTTCTTC. This codes for CASSPSRVENEQFF.